This is a list of T cell receptor beta chains from one sample in a study of cytomegalovirus exposure and HLA in healthy donors. Assay used: immunoSEQ multiplex PCR; TCRdb lists only in-frame clones, some missing. Of approximately 71,000 clones detected, about nine tenths appear once; the ten largest clones hold about 3%. Source material: PBMCs. The receptors stem from a man aged 18 to 29 in good health and CMV-seronegative. CDR3s include the opening cysteine and the closing phenylalanine or tryptophan. A D gene is named only where the DNA matches it firmly. Some rows mark clone size as missing; the rest say once, few, many or name a class of expanded clone.

-,TRBV2,few,TRBJ2-2,TGTGCCAGCGGCCTAGTTTCCACCGGGGAGCTGTTTTTT,CASGLVSTGELFF
TRBD1,TRBV5-1,few,TRBJ1-2,TGCGCCAGCAGCACCCGCGGGACAGGGGGAGGCTACACCTTC,CASSTRGTGGGYTF
-,TRBV11-2,-,TRBJ2-7,TGTGCCAGCAGCACATTAGGTGGCAGGGAACACGAGCAGTACTTC,CASSTLGGREHEQYF
-,TRBV4-2,once,TRBJ2-3,TGTGCCAGCAGCCAAGGATCGGGCGGGGTCACAGATACGCAGTATTTT,CASSQGSGGVTDTQYF
TRBD2,TRBV7-6,-,TRBJ2-1,TGTGCCAGCAGCTTAGGTCCTAGCGGGAGGGCCATGGATAATGAGCAGTTCTTC,CASSLGPSGRAMDNEQFF
-,TRBV2,-,TRBJ2-7,TGTGCCAGCAGTGAGGGTGACAGCCCCTACGAGCAGTACTTC,CASSEGDSPYEQYF
-,TRBV5-4,-,TRBJ2-5,TGTGCCAGCAGGGAGGGAACAGAAGAGACCCAGTACTTC,CASREGTEETQYF
-,TRBV28,-,TRBJ1-2,TGTGCCAGCAGTTGGGCTGTAAATGGCTACACCTTC,CASSWAVNGYTF
-,TRBV30,-,TRBJ1-1,TGTGCCTGGTCCCACTCTGGGAACACTGAAGCTTTCTTT,CAWSHSGNTEAFF
TRBD1,TRBV5-1,-,TRBJ2-6,TGCGCCAGCAGCTCACAGGGGGTAGGGGCCAACGTCCTGACTTTC,CASSSQGVGANVLTF
-,TRBV11-3,-,TRBJ2-1,TGTGCCAGCAGCCCAGGCCCGGTTTCCTACAATGAGCAGTTCTTC,CASSPGPVSYNEQFF
TRBD1,TRBV27,-,TRBJ2-6,TGTGCCAGCAAGGGGGCGAAGTCTGGGGCCAACGTCCTGACTTTC,CASKGAKSGANVLTF
TRBD2,TRBV5-1,-,TRBJ2-7,TGCGCCAGCAGCCCGGACGGGACTAGCGGGAGGATTTACGAGCAGTACTTC,CASSPDGTSGRIYEQYF
TRBD1,TRBV27,-,TRBJ1-2,TGTGCCAGCAGTTTGGTCCAGGGGGCGCGTTTCTATGGCTACACCTTC,CASSLVQGARFYGYTF
-,TRBV12-5,-,TRBJ2-2,TGTGCTAGTGGAATTCCAAACACCGGGGAGCTGTTTTTT,CASGIPNTGELFF
-,TRBV28,-,TRBJ1-3,TGTGCCAGCAGTTTAACAGGGTTTTTGAGAGGAAACACCATATATTTT,CASSLTGFLRGNTIYF
-,TRBV5-4,-,TRBJ1-1,TGTGCCAGCAGCTTATGGGGAGGCACTGAAGCTTTCTTT,CASSLWGGTEAFF
TRBD1,TRBV5-1,-,TRBJ1-4,TGCGCCAGCAAACCGGGACAGGGTGATGAAAAACTGTTTTTT,CASKPGQGDEKLFF
-,TRBV7-2,-,TRBJ2-3,TGTGCCAGCAGCCAAGGGGGGGGCACAGATACGCAGTATTTT,CASSQGGGTDTQYF
-,TRBV2,-,TRBJ2-4,TGTGCCAGAGGAGGAGGGGATGGCAAAAACATTCAGTACTTC,CARGGGDGKNIQYF
TRBD1,TRBV5-1,once,TRBJ1-1,TGCGCCAGCAGCATGACAGGGGATGAAGCTTTCTTT,CASSMTGDEAFF
TRBD1,TRBV5-1,-,TRBJ2-7,TGCGCCAGCAGTAACCGGGACAGGGACAAACTATACGAGCAGTACTTC,CASSNRDRDKLYEQYF
-,TRBV28,few,TRBJ2-1,TGTGCCAGCAGTTTGAGCTGGAATGAGCAGTTCTTC,CASSLSWNEQFF
TRBD1,TRBV5-6,-,TRBJ2-7,TGTGCCAGCAGCTTTCCGGGACAGGGGGCCTACGAGCAGTACTTC,CASSFPGQGAYEQYF
TRBD2,TRBV27,-,TRBJ2-7,TGTGCCAGCAGCCCAACCGGGGGGGCCGTCCACGAGCAGTACTTC,CASSPTGGAVHEQYF
-,TRBV9,-,TRBJ2-1,TGTGCCAGCAGCGTAGCTCTGGAGTCCTACAATGAGCAGTTCTTC,CASSVALESYNEQFF
-,TRBV11-2,-,TRBJ1-5,TGTGCCCGAGCGGTAGAGGAGGTCCAGCCCCAGCATTTT,CARAVEEVQPQHF
-,TRBV2,-,TRBJ2-1,TGTGCCAGCACCAAAGGGGCCGTGGATGAGCAGTTCTTC,CASTKGAVDEQFF
-,TRBV27,once,TRBJ2-4,TGTGCCAGCCGGTTAGGAGCAGCTTATCCTCTAGCCAAAAACATTCAGTACTTC,CASRLGAAYPLAKNIQYF
TRBD1,TRBV7-9,-,TRBJ1-3,TGTGCCAGCAGCGGACAGGACAACTCTGGAAACACCATATATTTT,CASSGQDNSGNTIYF
-,TRBV4-3,-,TRBJ2-1,TGCGCCAGCGGACCGAGTGACAGGTTCCATGAGCAGTTCTTC,CASGPSDRFHEQFF
TRBD1,TRBV7-9,-,TRBJ1-2,TGTGCCAGCAGCCTTTTCCGGAGGGGACAGGGTAGCGGGGGCTACACCTTC,CASSLFRRGQGSGGYTF
-,TRBV9,-,TRBJ2-5,TGTGCCAGCAGCGGGGCCGGGGTGGAGACCCAGTACTTC,CASSGAGVETQYF
-,TRBV29-1,-,TRBJ2-7,TGCAGCGTTGTTTTCAGGACCTACGAGCAGTACTTC,CSVVFRTYEQYF
TRBD1,TRBV6-4,-,TRBJ1-1,TGTGCCAGCAGTGACGACAGGGACACTGAAGCTTTCTTT,CASSDDRDTEAFF
TRBD1,TRBV4-3,-,TRBJ2-7,TGCGCCAGCAGCCAAGAAGTCTACAGGGGGCGCCCCGAGCAGTACTTC,CASSQEVYRGRPEQYF
TRBD2,TRBV11-3,-,TRBJ2-1,TGTGCCAGCAGCTTAGGTAGTAGCGGGGGCTACAATGAGCAGTTCTTC,CASSLGSSGGYNEQFF
-,TRBV4-2,-,TRBJ1-1,TGTGCCAGCAGCCAAGAGGGGGGGCTGTTGACTGAAGCTTTCTTT,CASSQEGGLLTEAFF
-,TRBV7-3,-,TRBJ2-1,TGTGCCAGCAGCTTATCACCCGACAGCTCCTACAATGAGCAGTTCTTC,CASSLSPDSSYNEQFF
-,TRBV7-9,-,TRBJ2-1,TGTGCCAGCAGCTCCGTGGGGGGGCGGGGTGAGCAGTTCTTC,CASSSVGGRGEQFF
TRBD2,TRBV7-8,-,TRBJ2-1,TGTGCCACCCAAGGCCGCGGGGGGTTCTACAATGAGCAGTTCTTC,CATQGRGGFYNEQFF
-,TRBV20-1,few,TRBJ1-2,TGCAGTGCTAGACAGGGTGGCTACACCTTC,CSARQGGYTF
TRBD1,TRBV9,-,TRBJ1-5,TGTGCCAGCAGCGTAGACCCCACAGGGGAAGGGGAGCCCCAGCATTTT,CASSVDPTGEGEPQHF
-,TRBV6-5,-,TRBJ1-1,TGTGCCAGCAGTTCGGGGGGTGAAGCTTTCTTT,CASSSGGEAFF